The 17 T cell receptor beta chains presented below share a single source sample, sequenced in a study of CD8 T cells in Susac syndrome. RNA amounts of about 0.5 to 1 ug underwent reverse transcription with random hexamers. One entry per CDR3 protein, called by TCRdb with MiXCR from the immunoSEQ multiplex PCR reads. Among a few hundred thousand distinct CDR3 sequences listed, 65% to 90% were seen once. The sample consisted of CD8+ T cells from PBMCs. These receptors came from a human donor with multiple sclerosis.

The chain is built from TRBV5-6 and TRBJ2-2, with 8 bases that match TRBD2. CDR3 length: 16 amino acids. After removal of 3 bases from V and 2 bases from J, the junction contained 6 bases not matched to a gene. CDR1 and CDR2 (germline): SGHDT, YYEEEE. Here the CDR3 DNA reads TGTGCCAGCAGCTCTGAGCTAGCGGGTAACACCGGGGAGCTGTTTTTT. This translates into CASSSELAGNTGELFF.

This clonotype is a singleton in its sample. The chain uses TRBV20-1 and TRBJ1-5; TRBD1 might be the D (5 bases). The ends were cut back, 2 bases at V and 0 bases at J, with 17 bases in the middle. Per germline, CDR1 DFQATT and CDR2 SNEGSKA (reference sequence). The CDR3 is 17 residues long. The DNA of the CDR3 is TGCAGTGCTAGACCCCCCCCGACAGCCCTTAGCAATCAGCCCCAGCATTTT. This translates into CSARPPPTALSNQPQHF.

The CDR3 DNA reads as TGTGCCACCAGTGATTTTTACAGAGATAACACCGGGGAGCTGTTTTTT. It codes for CATSDFYRDNTGELFF. The chain carries TRBV24-1 and TRBJ2-2, with unresolved D. The V and J ends lost 1 base and 2 bases respectively, with 10 bases between them. Germline CDR1 KGHDR, CDR2 SFDVKD. This CDR3 contains 16 residues.

The DNA for the CDR3 is TGTGCCAGCAGTTACGGGACTAGATTAAAGGAGGAGCAGTTCTTC. It specifies CASSYGTRLKEEQFF. The V and J genes are TRBV6-5 and TRBJ2-1; 8 bases agree with TRBD2. The germline V gene encodes CDR1 MNHEY and CDR2 SVGAGI. The CDR3 spans 15 residues. The J segment lost 10 bases and the V segment lost 2 bases, leaving 10 bases of the junction unmatched.

The chain joins TRBV19 to TRBJ1-1; tentatively, D is TRBD1 (5 bases). Trimming took off 6 bases at V and 3 bases at J, with 8 bases between the two ends. This CDR3 is built from 12 residues. CDR1 and CDR2 (germline): LNHDA, SQIVND (reference sequence). Written as DNA, the CDR3 is TGTGCCAGTAGGACAGCTTACACTGAAGCTTTCTTT. As protein: CASRTAYTEAFF.

This sequence joins TRBV7-2 and TRBJ1-3; D gene uncertain. Between the trimmed V and J ends, which lost 1 base and 0 bases, there was a span of 7 bases. CDR1 is SGHTA and CDR2 is FQGNSA in the germline V gene. This CDR3 has 15 residues. For the CDR3, the DNA is TGTGCCAGCAGCTTAGGGCTTTACTCTGGAAACACCATATATTTT. Its protein product is CASSLGLYSGNTIYF.

The chain carries TRBV28 and TRBJ2-3; D perhaps matches TRBD2 (5 bases). The CDR3 consists of 16 residues. Germline CDR1 is MDHEN and CDR2 is SYDVKM. Trimming cost V 4 bases and J 1 base, with 15 bases left between them. The chain's CDR3 is CASSSVHGMGTDTQYF. The DNA of the CDR3 is TGTGCCAGCAGTTCCGTCCACGGGATGGGCACAGATACGCAGTATTTT.

The genes are TRBV21-1 and TRBJ1-2; the table calls TRBD1, which could not be checked here. TRBV21-1 is classified as a pseudogene. The CDR3 runs to 15 residues. CDR3 DNA: TGTGCCAGCAGCCCCGGACACTTAAAGAACTATGGCTACACCTTC. It encodes CASSPGHLKNYGYTF.

This rearrangement joins TRBV28 to TRBJ1-1, with D possibly being TRBD1 (6 bases). Germline CDR1 reads MDHEN; CDR2 reads SYDVKM. V dropped 2 bases and J dropped 2 bases, with 12 bases sitting between them. The CDR3 is made up of 15 amino acids. CDR3 protein: CASSLRGGANTEAFF. The DNA of the CDR3 is TGTGCCAGCAGTTTAAGGGGGGGCGCCAACACTGAAGCTTTCTTT.

The chain couples TRBV28 to TRBJ2-5; no clear D. This CDR3 contains 14 residues. The germline V gene has CDR1 MDHEN and CDR2 SYDVKM. V dropped 4 bases and J dropped 5 bases, with 14 bases sitting between them. CDR3 sequence (DNA): TGTGCCAGCAGTTGGGCTTCGTATGGGGAGACCCAGTACTTC. This translates into CASSWASYGETQYF.

This clonotype occurred once. The V call is TRBV9, the J call TRBJ2-3; D remains unclear. Germline V gene sequence: CDR1 SGDLS, CDR2 YYNGEE. V lost 3 bases to trimming and J lost 5 bases, with 7 bases between them. The CDR3 sequence is 12 residues long. CDR3 in amino acids: CASSGLGDTQYF. The CDR3 bases are TGTGCCAGCAGCGGTCTCGGAGATACGCAGTATTTT.

This sequence joins TRBV29-1 and TRBJ1-3, with D unresolved. V was cut by 7 bases and J by 3 bases, with 7 bases left in between. The length of the CDR3 is 11 residues. From germline, CDR1 is SQVTM and CDR2 ANQGSEA. The CDR3 nucleotides read TGCAGCGGCTGGGATGGAAACACCATATATTTT. Amino acids: CSGWDGNTIYF. The full variable domain, rest sourced from reference TRBV29-1 and TRBJ1-3, is SAVISQKPSRDICQRGTSLTIQCQVDSQVTMMFWYRQQPGQSLTLIATANQGSEATYESGFVIDKFPISRPNLTFSTLTVSNMSPEDSSIYLCSGWDGNTIYFGEGSWLTVV.

V gene TRBV5-4 combines with J gene TRBJ2-1; 9 positions match TRBD2. The V gene end was trimmed by 0 bases and the J gene end by 16 bases; junction bases not matched to a gene: 5. The CDR3 runs to 12 residues. In germline, CDR1 is SGHNT, CDR2 YYREEE (reference sequence). CDR3 residues: CASSLGSGGAFF. The CDR3 coding sequence is TGTGCCAGCAGCTTGGGTAGCGGGGGCGCTTTCTTC.

The CDR3 reads CASSLSGQGKTYEQYF. The CDR3 nucleotides read TGTGCCAGCTCTCTCAGTGGACAGGGAAAGACCTACGAGCAGTACTTC. This sequence joins TRBV19 and TRBJ2-7; 8 positions match TRBD1. The trim removed 9 bases at V and 2 bases at J, leaving 15 bases unmatched. There are 16 residues in the CDR3. Germline V gene lookup returns CDR1 LNHDA and CDR2 SQIVND (reference sequence).

V gene TRBV5-6 combines with J gene TRBJ2-1; 9 bases are shared with TRBD1. The CDR3 totals 15 residues. Germline CDR1 SGHDT, CDR2 YYEEEE. V shed 2 bases, J shed 6 bases, and the junction held 6 bases outside the gene matches. In nucleotides, the CDR3 is TGTGCCAGCAGCTTCGGGACAGGGTTCGCCAATGAGCAGTTCTTC. Amino acid sequence: CASSFGTGFANEQFF.

This rearrangement joins TRBV9 to TRBJ2-7; 7 bases agree with TRBD1. The CDR3 runs to 17 residues. CDR1 SGDLS and CDR2 YYNGEE come from the germline V gene. V lost 4 bases to trimming and J lost 2 bases; unmatched junction nucleotides: 15. The CDR3 bases are TGTGCCAGCAGCCCGAAACCGACAGGGCAGGGTACCTACGAGCAGTACTTC. Residues: CASSPKPTGQGTYEQYF.

The rearrangement links TRBV6-5 to TRBJ1-2, with D possibly matching TRBD1 (5 bases). There are 12 residues in the CDR3. CDR1 and CDR2 from the germline V gene are MNHEY and SVGAGI. V lost 10 bases to trimming and J lost 5 bases, with 14 bases between them. The CDR3 is CATARGRYGYTF. CDR3 in DNA: TGTGCCACAGCACGGGGACGGTATGGCTACACCTTC.